The 14 T cell receptor beta chains below were found in one sample sequenced in a study of T cell responses to AZD1222 COVID-19 vaccine. The repertoire was sequenced with immunoSEQ multiplex PCR; TCRdb's copy has only in-frame clones and lacks some. The table records 80,000 to 100,000 clones, 85% to 90% of them present only once. Specimen: peripheral blood, collected on day 0 of AZD1222 vaccination. All receptors come from an adult in good health.

The chain is built from TRBV5-4 and TRBJ1-1; 9 bases are a match to TRBD1. The CDR3 sequence is 16 residues long. The V segment lost 4 bases and the J segment 1 base; nucleotides outside the gene matches: 8. Germline lookup yields CDR1 SGHNT and CDR2 YYREEE (reference sequence). The chain's CDR3 is CASSPRTGATNTEAFF. The DNA for the CDR3 is TGTGCCAGCAGCCCCCGGACAGGGGCGACGAACACTGAAGCTTTCTTT.

The chain couples TRBV29-1 to TRBJ2-7, with D hard to call. This CDR3 is 15 amino acids long. Germline assignment: CDR1 SQVTM and CDR2 ANQGSEA. The germline V and J ends were trimmed by 1 base and 5 bases, with 18 bases remaining between them. The CDR3 spells CSVEGVGGVINEQYF. CDR3 bases: TGCAGCGTTGAAGGGGTTGGCGGAGTGATTAACGAGCAGTACTTC.

The chain joins TRBV19 to TRBJ2-1; 8 bases are a match to TRBD2. Germline V gene data show CDR1 as LNHDA and CDR2 as SQIVND (reference sequence). The ends lost 3 bases at V and 3 bases at J; junction bases unmatched: 10. The CDR3 consists of 17 residues. In DNA form, the CDR3 reads TGTGCCAGTAGTATGGGATGGGCGGGAGGAGGCTACAATGAGCAGTTCTTC. Amino acids: CASSMGWAGGGYNEQFF.

V gene TRBV24-1 combines with J gene TRBJ1-1; a weak D match, TRBD1 (5 bases). This CDR3 has 15 amino acids. V lost 2 bases and J 3 bases, leaving 12 bases between the germline ends. The germline CDR1 and CDR2 sequences are KGHDR and SFDVKD. CDR3 bases: TGTGCCACCAGTGATTCTAGGGGTGGGGACACTGAAGCTTTCTTT. Protein: CATSDSRGGDTEAFF.

The V and J genes are TRBV6-2 or TRBV6-3 and TRBJ2-7, with D perhaps matching TRBD2 (6 bases). Per germline, CDR1 MNHEY and CDR2 SVGEGT. V shed 5 bases and J shed 2 bases, with 16 bases lying between them. There are 15 residues in the CDR3. The CDR3 nucleotides read TGTGCCAGCAGTCCCCATCGTACGGGGGCCTACGAGCAGTACTTC. It is translated as CASSPHRTGAYEQYF.

The V call is TRBV3-1 (or the pseudogene TRBV3-2), the J call TRBJ1-2, with 7 bases aligning to TRBD1. V shed 0 bases and J 8 bases; nucleotides not matched to a gene: 3. The CDR3 sequence is 13 residues long. CDR1 and CDR2 from the germline V gene are LGHDT and YNNKEL (reference sequence). The CDR3 DNA reads as TGTGCCAGCAGCCAAGATGTAGGGGGCGGCTACACCTTC. This codes for CASSQDVGGGYTF.

This clone has just one count. V gene TRBV7-2 combines with J gene TRBJ1-2; TRBD1 is a possible D gene (6 bases). Germline V gene data show CDR1 as SGHTA and CDR2 as FQGNSA. The length of the CDR3 is 14 residues. Trimming shortened V by 3 bases and J by 8 bases, and 16 bases separated the two germline ends. The CDR3 coding sequence is TGTGCCAGCAGCTTTAGTGGGGGCGCGGGAGGCTACACCTTC. It is translated as CASSFSGGAGGYTF. The whole variable domain, filled in from reference TRBV7-2 and TRBJ1-2, reads GAGVSQSPSNKVTEKGKDVELRCDPISGHTALYWYRQSLGQGLEFLIYFQGNSAPDKSGLPSDRFSAERTGGSVSTLTIQRTQQEDSAVYLCASSFSGGAGGYTFGSGTRLTVV.

This clone has just one count. The chain is built from TRBV6-2 or TRBV6-3 and TRBJ2-5; D unresolved. The ends were cut back, 2 bases at V and 7 bases at J, with 14 bases in the middle. Germline CDR1 reads MNHEY; CDR2 reads SVGEGT. The CDR3 is made up of 14 amino acids. CDR3 region: CASSYARQVRTQYF. In DNA form, the CDR3 reads TGTGCCAGCAGTTACGCTCGGCAGGTACGGACCCAGTACTTC.

The chain employs TRBV27 and TRBJ2-2; maybe TRBD2 (5 bases). The CDR3 sequence is 16 residues long. Deletions cut 3 bases from V and 0 bases from J, with 11 bases between. Germline V gives CDR1 MNHEY, CDR2 SMNVEV (reference sequence). CDR3 bases: TGTGCCAGCAGTTTCGCTAGCAGCGCGAACACCGGGGAGCTGTTTTTT. Its protein product is CASSFASSANTGELFF.

The chain couples TRBV28 to TRBJ2-5; D might be TRBD1 or TRBD2, each matching 5 bases. The ends were cut back, 6 bases at V and 2 bases at J, with 16 bases in the middle. The CDR3 spans 15 residues. Germline V gives CDR1 MDHEN, CDR2 SYDVKM. For the CDR3, the DNA is TGTGCCAGCAGCCCGAGGGGATTTAATCAAGAGACCCAGTACTTC. Translation: CASSPRGFNQETQYF.

This rearrangement joins TRBV7-8 to TRBJ2-1, with TRBD2 matching 11 bases. Germline V gene sequence: CDR1 SGHVS, CDR2 FQNEAQ. The CDR3 has 15 amino acids. Losses at the gene ends were 5 bases for V and 6 bases for J; bases not matched to a gene: 6. CDR3 in DNA: TGTGCCAGCAGCCGCGGACTAGCGGGTCTCAATGAGCAGTTCTTC. Encoded protein: CASSRGLAGLNEQFF. Filled out from reference TRBV7-8 and TRBJ2-1, the complete variable domain reads GAGVSQSPRYKVAKRGQDVALRCDPISGHVSLFWYQQALGQGPEFLTYFQNEAQLDKSGLPSDRFFAERPEGSVSTLKIQRTQQEDSAVYLCASSRGLAGLNEQFFGPGTRLTVL.

The rearrangement uses TRBV7-2 and TRBJ2-2; perhaps TRBD2 as D (5 bases). The V gene's germline CDR1 is SGHTA and CDR2 FQGNSA. V dropped 5 bases and J dropped 4 bases, with 11 bases sitting between them. This CDR3 contains 14 residues. CDR3 coding DNA: TGTGCCAGCAGCCAGAGGGCGGGCACCGGGGAGCTGTTTTTT. It yields the protein CASSQRAGTGELFF.

The gene calls are TRBV24-1 and TRBJ2-3, with 8 bases fitting TRBD1. This CDR3 region has 16 residues. V trimming: 3 bases; J trimming: 0 bases; junction bases outside the gene matches: 4. Germline lookup yields CDR1 KGHDR and CDR2 SFDVKD. The CDR3 loop is CATSDNRDRSTDTQYF. In DNA form, the CDR3 reads TGTGCCACCAGTGATAACCGGGACAGGAGCACAGATACGCAGTATTTT.

V gene TRBV24-1 combines with J gene TRBJ2-1; perhaps D is TRBD1 or TRBD2 (6 bases each). Between the trimmed V and J ends, which lost 6 bases and 9 bases, there was a span of 14 bases. Looked up from germline, CDR1 is KGHDR and CDR2 is SFDVKD. The CDR3 has 13 residues. The CDR3: CATSRGAAIEQFF. The CDR3 DNA reads TGTGCCACCAGTAGGGGGGCCGCGATTGAGCAGTTCTTC.